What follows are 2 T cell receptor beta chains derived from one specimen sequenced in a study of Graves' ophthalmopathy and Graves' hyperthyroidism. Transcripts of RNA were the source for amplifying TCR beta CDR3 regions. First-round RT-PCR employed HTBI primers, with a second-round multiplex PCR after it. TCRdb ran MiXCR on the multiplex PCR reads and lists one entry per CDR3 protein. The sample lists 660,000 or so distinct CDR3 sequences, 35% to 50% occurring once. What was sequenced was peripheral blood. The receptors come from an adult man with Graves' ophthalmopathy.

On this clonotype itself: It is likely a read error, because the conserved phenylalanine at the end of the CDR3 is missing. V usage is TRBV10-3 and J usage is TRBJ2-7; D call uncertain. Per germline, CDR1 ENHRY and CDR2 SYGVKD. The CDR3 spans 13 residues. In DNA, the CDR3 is TGTGCCATCGGTGAGTTGTTGAATTACGAGCAGTACTCC. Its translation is CAIGELLNYEQYS.

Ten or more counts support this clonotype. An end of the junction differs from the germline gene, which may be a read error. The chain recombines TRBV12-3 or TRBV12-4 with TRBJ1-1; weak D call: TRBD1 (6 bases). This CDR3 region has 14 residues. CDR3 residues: CASSLGTRNTEAFF. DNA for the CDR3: TGCGCCAGCAGCTTGGGGACAAGGAACACTGAAGCTTTCTTT.